The next 31 T cell receptor beta chains were all read from a single sample in a study of radiation and T cells in renal cell carcinoma. TCRdb keeps only in-frame clones here, not all; method: immunoSEQ multiplex PCR. The sample contains roughly 90,000 clones, around four fifths of which appear only once. Time point in this sample: blood 4 weeks post-SBRT, at nephrectomy. Treatment here: 15 Gy SBRT to primary tumor, nephrectomy 4 weeks later. The sample was blood, taken from a patient whose treatment included radiotherapy and nephrectomy. Receptors were obtained from a man aged 45 to 65 with renal cell carcinoma.

The chain combines TRBV6-5 with TRBJ1-5; D not certain. CDR1 and CDR2 from the germline V gene are MNHEY and SVGAGI. The CDR3 has 15 amino acids. The ends were cut back, 0 bases at V and 5 bases at J, with 11 bases in the middle. As DNA, the CDR3 is TGTGCCAGCAGTTACTCTTCGCTTGTTGATCAGCCCCAGCATTTT. Residues: CASSYSSLVDQPQHF.

J is TRBJ1-5 and V is TRBV27, with D perhaps matching TRBD1 (5 bases). The CDR3 contains 17 residues. V was shortened by 2 bases and J by 7 bases, with 21 bases between the two germline ends. Germline V lookup: CDR1 MNHEY, CDR2 SMNVEV (reference sequence). CDR3 residues: CASSLRTGGGVEQPQHF. For the CDR3, the DNA is TGTGCCAGCAGTTTAAGGACGGGGGGAGGAGTGGAACAGCCCCAGCATTTT.

The rearrangement links TRBV15 to TRBJ1-3; D unresolved. Trimming stripped 1 base from V and 0 bases from J, with 10 bases between. The CDR3 is 16 residues long. Per germline, CDR1 LNHNV and CDR2 YYDKDF (reference sequence). The CDR3 sequence: CATSRAAASSGNTIYF. In nucleotides, the CDR3 is TGTGCCACCAGCAGAGCGGCAGCCAGCTCTGGAAACACCATATATTTT.

Here the CDR3 reads CASKRGFGEKLFF. The CDR3, as DNA: TGTGCCAGTAAGAGGGGGTTTGGTGAAAAACTGTTTTTT. This chain uses TRBV19 with TRBJ1-4; D might be TRBD1 (6 bases). V was clipped by 7 bases and J by 7 bases, with 13 bases between them. Germline loops: CDR1 LNHDA, CDR2 SQIVND (reference sequence). The CDR3 is 13 amino acids.

The chain uses TRBV4-2 and TRBJ2-4; TRBD1 matches 8 bases. The CDR3 has 16 amino acids. Germline V gene lookup returns CDR1 LGHNA and CDR2 YNFKEQ. J was trimmed by 4 bases and V by 0 bases; bases with no gene match: 5. DNA of the CDR3: TGTGCCAGCAGCCAAGACCCGGGACAGGTTAAAAACATTCAGTACTTC. Its protein product is CASSQDPGQVKNIQYF.

The chain is built from TRBV15 and TRBJ2-3; D gene uncertain. Germline-derived CDR1 and CDR2 are LNHNV and YYDKDF (reference sequence). V lost 0 bases to trimming and J lost 2 bases, with 9 bases between them. The CDR3 extends over 15 amino acids. CDR3 coding DNA: TGTGCCACCAGCAGAGACCGACCCAACACAGATACGCAGTATTTT. Amino acid sequence: CATSRDRPNTDTQYF.

This clone was seen only once. The rearrangement uses TRBV9 and TRBJ1-2; 9 bases are shared with TRBD1. J gave up 4 bases and V 4 bases, and 8 bases lay outside the gene matches. This CDR3 has 15 residues. Germline V gives CDR1 SGDLS, CDR2 YYNGEE. The DNA for the CDR3 is TGTGCCAGCAGCCCCCGGGACAGGGTCTCCTATGGCTACACCTTC. It is translated as CASSPRDRVSYGYTF.

The V and J genes are TRBV29-1 and TRBJ1-2; D is possibly TRBD1 (5 bases). V was clipped by 3 bases and J by 7 bases, with 18 bases between them. The CDR3 consists of 14 residues. Per germline, CDR1 SQVTM and CDR2 ANQGSEA. CDR3 protein: CSVDEKRGVGGYTF. The CDR3 nucleotides read TGCAGCGTTGATGAAAAGAGGGGAGTTGGTGGCTACACCTTC. Drawing the rest from reference TRBV29-1 and TRBJ1-2, the complete variable domain is SAVISQKPSRDICQRGTSLTIQCQVDSQVTMMFWYRQQPGQSLTLIATANQGSEATYESGFVIDKFPISRPNLTFSTLTVSNMSPEDSSIYLCSVDEKRGVGGYTFGSGTRLTVV.

About this clone: Germline and junction disagree at one end, which may indicate a read error. The CDR3 bases are TGCTACAGGACAGGGGATCCCTACGAGCAGTACTTC. This gives the protein CYRTGDPYEQYF. The chain links TRBV2 to TRBJ2-7, with 9 bases identical to TRBD1. The CDR3 loop spans 12 amino acids. Germline assignment: CDR1 SNHLY and CDR2 FYNNEI. The whole variable domain, remainder taken from reference TRBV2 and TRBJ2-7, is EPEVTQTPSHQVTQMGQEVILRCVPISNHLYFYWYRQILGQKVEFLVSFYNNEISEKSEIFDDQFSVERPDGSNFTLKIRSTKLEDSAMYFCYRTGDPYEQYFGPGTRLTVT.

The genes are TRBV7-3 and TRBJ2-5; 9 bases line up with TRBD2. V dropped 5 bases and J dropped 5; count of bases not matched to a gene: 6. The CDR3 spans 14 residues. In germline, CDR1 is SGHTA, CDR2 FQGTGA. The CDR3 is CASSPRGGPETQYF. CDR3 DNA sequence: TGTGCCAGCAGCCCGCGGGGGGGCCCCGAGACCCAGTACTTC.

The genes are TRBV9 and TRBJ1-3; 8 positions agree with TRBD1. With 3 bases clipped from V and 2 bases from J, the junction kept 10 bases outside the gene matches. Germline assignment: CDR1 SGDLS and CDR2 YYNGEE. CDR3 length equals 17 residues. The CDR3 here is CASSALLDRAPGNTIYF. The CDR3 DNA reads as TGTGCCAGCAGCGCCCTGTTGGACAGGGCCCCTGGAAACACCATATATTTT.

The chain links TRBV9 to TRBJ1-2; possible D gene TRBD1, 5 bases. Looked up from germline, CDR1 is SGDLS and CDR2 is YYNGEE. This CDR3 has 15 residues. V lost 0 bases and J 3 bases, leaving 12 bases between the germline ends. Here the CDR3 DNA reads TGTGCCAGCAGCGTAGCTGGGGGGGAGGACTATGGCTACACCTTC. Its translation: CASSVAGGEDYGYTF. Together with reference TRBV9 and TRBJ1-2, the CDR3 gives the full variable domain: DSGVTQTPKHLITATGQRVTLRCSPRSGDLSVYWYQQSLDQGLQFLIQYYNGEERAKGNILERFSAQQFPDLHSELNLSSLELGDSALYFCASSVAGGEDYGYTFGSGTRLTVV.

The rearrangement uses TRBV5-4 and TRBJ2-5; D possibly uses TRBD1 or TRBD2 (7 bases each). The CDR3 is made up of 14 amino acids. V lost 3 bases to trimming and J lost 4 bases, with 13 bases between them. Germline CDR1 is SGHNT and CDR2 is YYREEE (reference sequence). The CDR3 protein is CASSSTGEGETQYF. DNA for the CDR3: TGTGCCAGCAGCTCAACAGGGGAGGGAGAGACCCAGTACTTC.

This clone was recorded once. The junction shows a germline mismatch at one end, possibly a read error. The rearrangement joins TRBV14 to TRBJ2-2, with D unresolved. The germline CDR1 and CDR2 sequences are SGHDN and FVKESK. The length of the CDR3 is 12 residues. CDR3 nucleotides: TGTGCCAGCAGCCAATCAGCTGGGGTGCTGTTTTTT. Its protein product is CASSQSAGVLFF.

This clone appeared a single time. V gene TRBV10-2 combines with J gene TRBJ2-5, with 8 bases identical to TRBD2. V gave up 1 base and J gave up 2 bases; unmatched junction bases: 3. This CDR3 has 15 residues. The germline CDR1 and CDR2 sequences are WSHSY and SAAADI. Here the CDR3 DNA reads TGCGCCAGCAGTGAGTTACTAGCGGTACAAGAGACCCAGTACTTC. Its protein is CASSELLAVQETQYF.

J is TRBJ2-1 and V is TRBV27, with D perhaps given as TRBD1 or TRBD2 (6 bases each). Germline CDR1 and CDR2: MNHEY and SMNVEV (reference sequence). The V end was cut by 11 bases, the J end by 0 bases, with 29 bases between. The CDR3 extends over 19 amino acids. The CDR3 spells CAAVRGGLSTSGSYNEQFF. DNA for the CDR3: TGTGCCGCGGTAAGAGGGGGGCTATCGACAAGCGGCTCCTACAATGAGCAGTTCTTC.

The rearrangement uses TRBV7-9 and TRBJ1-1, with 7 bases that match TRBD1. The CDR3 has 12 residues. After removal of 8 bases from V and 4 bases from J, the junction contained 4 bases not matched to a gene. Looked up from germline, CDR1 is SEHNR and CDR2 is FQNEAQ (reference sequence). The CDR3: CASPDRVTEAFF. The DNA of the CDR3 is TGTGCCAGCCCTGACAGGGTCACTGAAGCTTTCTTT.

The chain couples TRBV6-5 to TRBJ2-7; 11 bases line up with TRBD2. The CDR3 is 16 residues long. Trimming cost V 2 bases and J 3 bases; bases outside gene matches: 6. Germline assignment: CDR1 MNHEY and CDR2 SVGAGI. For the CDR3, the DNA is TGTGCCAGCAGTTACACGGGACTAGCGGCTCACTACGAGCAGTACTTC. It specifies CASSYTGLAAHYEQYF.

This chain connects TRBV7-2 to TRBJ2-3; no firm D call. The CDR3 is 12 residues long. Trimming removed 5 bases at V and 2 bases at J, with 5 bases between. Germline CDR1 SGHTA, CDR2 FQGNSA. The CDR3 coding sequence is TGTGCCAGCAGCGACACCACAGATACGCAGTATTTT. It translates to CASSDTTDTQYF.

As for this clone: This specimen includes other DNA sequences encoding the same CDR3. This chain connects TRBV27 to TRBJ2-7, with D possibly matching TRBD2 (5 bases). This CDR3 is 14 amino acids long. V was clipped by 2 bases and J by 0 bases, with 8 bases between them. Germline V gene lookup returns CDR1 MNHEY and CDR2 SMNVEV (reference sequence). CDR3 in DNA: TGTGCCAGCAGTTTAGAGGGAAGCTCCTACGAGCAGTACTTC. It encodes CASSLEGSSYEQYF.

The V call is TRBV30, the J call TRBJ2-7, with 10 bases that match TRBD1. Looked up from germline, CDR1 is GTSNPN and CDR2 is SVGIG (reference sequence). This CDR3 spans 15 amino acids. V trimming: 2 bases; J trimming: 9 bases; junction bases outside the gene matches: 13. CDR3 amino acids: CAWSPPGQGWGGQYF. The CDR3 coding sequence is TGTGCCTGGAGTCCACCGGGACAGGGGTGGGGTGGGCAGTACTTC.

This chain uses TRBV6-5 with TRBJ1-1, with a possible D match to TRBD1 (6 bases). In germline, CDR1 is MNHEY, CDR2 SVGAGI. Trimming stripped 6 bases from V and 0 bases from J, with 11 bases between. The CDR3 runs to 14 residues. The CDR3, as DNA: TGTGCCAGCAGGTTCAGGGGCCTGAACACTGAAGCTTTCTTT. It yields the protein CASRFRGLNTEAFF.

The chain employs TRBV7-3 and TRBJ2-3; D remains unclear. This CDR3 has 14 residues. V shed 0 bases and J shed 4 bases, with 8 bases lying between them. In germline, CDR1 is SGHTA, CDR2 FQGTGA. Here the CDR3 reads CASSLTRSSDTQYF. The CDR3, as DNA: TGTGCCAGCAGCTTAACGAGAAGCTCAGATACGCAGTATTTT. The full variable domain, with the rest looked up from reference TRBV7-3 and TRBJ2-3, is GAGVSQTPSNKVTEKGKYVELRCDPISGHTALYWYRQSLGQGPEFLIYFQGTGAADDSGLPNDRFFAVRPEGSVSTLKIQRTERGDSAVYLCASSLTRSSDTQYFGPGTRLTVL.

The chain is built from TRBV28 and TRBJ1-5; D is uncertain. Germline-derived CDR1 and CDR2 are MDHEN and SYDVKM. The CDR3 is made up of 14 amino acids. V lost 6 bases and J 9 bases, leaving 18 bases between the germline ends. The CDR3 DNA sequence: TGTGCCAGCAGCCGGGGTGGACGGCCTGGGCCCCAGCATTTT. Translating gives CASSRGGRPGPQHF.

The table lists this clone with a few counts. The V and J genes are TRBV10-3 and TRBJ1-4; no firm D call. V was pared by 2 bases and J by 6 bases, with 4 bases between. This CDR3 is built from 12 residues. CDR1 and CDR2 from the germline V gene are ENHRY and SYGVKD. The DNA for the CDR3 is TGTGCCATCAGTGAGGATGATGAAAAACTGTTTTTT. Translating it yields CAISEDDEKLFF.

The chain recombines TRBV18 with TRBJ2-1, with 12 nucleotides matching TRBD2. Germline assignment: CDR1 KGHSH and CDR2 LQKENI. J was trimmed by 4 bases and V by 0 bases; bases with no gene match: 10. The CDR3 consists of 19 residues. The CDR3 DNA reads TGTGCCAGCTCACCACCTTCCGGGGGGGGACTAGCGGGTTACAATGAGCAGTTCTTC. Protein: CASSPPSGGGLAGYNEQFF.

The rearrangement links TRBV2 to TRBJ2-5; 9 bases map to TRBD1. Per the germline V gene, CDR1 is SNHLY and CDR2 is FYNNEI. The CDR3 runs 15 residues. J gave up 3 bases and V 4 bases, and 6 bases lay outside the gene matches. The CDR3 sequence: CASSADRGGEETQYF. CDR3 DNA: TGTGCCAGCAGTGCGGACAGGGGAGGAGAAGAGACCCAGTACTTC.

This clone was counted between two and nine times. J is TRBJ1-1 and V is TRBV5-5; no reliable D call. Trimming removed 0 bases at V and 4 bases at J, with 7 bases between. The CDR3 covers 13 residues. Germline lookup yields CDR1 SGHKS and CDR2 YYEKEE (reference sequence). CDR3 protein: CASSLARPTEAFF. The DNA for the CDR3 is TGTGCCAGCAGCTTGGCCCGTCCCACTGAAGCTTTCTTT.

The chain is built from TRBV7-9 and TRBJ2-3; 9 bases agree with TRBD1. Germline trimming cut 4 bases from V and 4 bases from J; bases unmatched to any gene: 6. This CDR3 comprises 15 residues. The germline CDR1 and CDR2 sequences are SEHNR and FQNEAQ (reference sequence). The CDR3 is CASSYPGQGPDTQYF. As DNA, the CDR3 is TGTGCCAGCAGCTATCCGGGACAGGGTCCAGATACGCAGTATTTT.

This clone was seen a single time. The chain employs TRBV18 and TRBJ2-1; TRBD1 agrees at 10 bases. This CDR3 region has 13 residues. Trimming at V came to 6 bases and at J to 9 bases, leaving 5 bases not matched to a gene. Germline CDR1 and CDR2: KGHSH and LQKENI. The CDR3 bases are TGTGCCAGCTCGCGGACAGGGGGGAGTGAGCAGTTCTTC. Protein sequence: CASSRTGGSEQFF.

V is TRBV28 and J is TRBJ2-7, with no clear D. Trimming shortened V by 2 bases and J by 2 bases, and 10 bases separated the two germline ends. The CDR3 runs to 14 residues. CDR1 MDHEN and CDR2 SYDVKM come from the germline V gene. The CDR3 is CASSLTRSPYEQYF. The CDR3 coding sequence is TGTGCCAGCAGTTTAACCAGAAGTCCCTACGAGCAGTACTTC.